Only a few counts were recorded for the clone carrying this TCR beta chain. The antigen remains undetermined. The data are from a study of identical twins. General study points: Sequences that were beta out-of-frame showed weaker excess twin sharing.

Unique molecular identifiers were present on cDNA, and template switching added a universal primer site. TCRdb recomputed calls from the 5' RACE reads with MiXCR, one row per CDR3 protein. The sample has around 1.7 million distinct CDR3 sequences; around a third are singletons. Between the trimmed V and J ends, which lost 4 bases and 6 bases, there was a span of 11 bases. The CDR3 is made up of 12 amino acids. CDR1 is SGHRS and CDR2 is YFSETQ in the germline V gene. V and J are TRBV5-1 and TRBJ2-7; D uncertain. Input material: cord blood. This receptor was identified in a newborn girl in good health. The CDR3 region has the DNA TGCGCCAGCAGCGCTACAAGGAGCGAGCAGTACTTC. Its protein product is CASSATRSEQYF.